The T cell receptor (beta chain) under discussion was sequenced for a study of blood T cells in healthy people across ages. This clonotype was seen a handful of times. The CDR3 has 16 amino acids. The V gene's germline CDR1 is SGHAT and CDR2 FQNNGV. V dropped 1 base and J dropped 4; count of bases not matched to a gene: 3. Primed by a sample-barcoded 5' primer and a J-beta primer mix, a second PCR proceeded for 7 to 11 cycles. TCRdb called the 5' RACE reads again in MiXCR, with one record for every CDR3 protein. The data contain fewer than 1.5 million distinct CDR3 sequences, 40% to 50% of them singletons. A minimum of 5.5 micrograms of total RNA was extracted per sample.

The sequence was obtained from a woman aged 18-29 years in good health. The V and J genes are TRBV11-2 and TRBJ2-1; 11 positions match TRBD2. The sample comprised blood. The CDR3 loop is CASSLGLAGKYNEQFF. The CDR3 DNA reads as TGTGCCAGCAGCTTAGGACTAGCGGGAAAGTACAATGAGCAGTTCTTC.